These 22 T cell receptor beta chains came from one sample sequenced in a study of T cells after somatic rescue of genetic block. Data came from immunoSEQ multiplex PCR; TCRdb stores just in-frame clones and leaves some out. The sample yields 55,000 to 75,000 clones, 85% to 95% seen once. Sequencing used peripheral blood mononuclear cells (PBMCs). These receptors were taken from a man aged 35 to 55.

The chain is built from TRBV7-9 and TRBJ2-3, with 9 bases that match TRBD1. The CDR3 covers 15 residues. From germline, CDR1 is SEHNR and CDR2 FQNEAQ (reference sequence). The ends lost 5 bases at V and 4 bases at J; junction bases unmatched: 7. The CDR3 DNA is TGTGCCAGCAGCCCATGGGACAGGGACTCAGATACGCAGTATTTT. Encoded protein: CASSPWDRDSDTQYF.

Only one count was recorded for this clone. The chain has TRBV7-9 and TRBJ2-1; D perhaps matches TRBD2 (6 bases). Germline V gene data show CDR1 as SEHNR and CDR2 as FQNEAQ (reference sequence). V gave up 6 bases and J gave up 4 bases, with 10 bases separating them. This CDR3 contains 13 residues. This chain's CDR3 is CASRFAGYNEQFF. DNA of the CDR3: TGTGCCAGCAGGTTTGCGGGGTACAATGAGCAGTTCTTC.

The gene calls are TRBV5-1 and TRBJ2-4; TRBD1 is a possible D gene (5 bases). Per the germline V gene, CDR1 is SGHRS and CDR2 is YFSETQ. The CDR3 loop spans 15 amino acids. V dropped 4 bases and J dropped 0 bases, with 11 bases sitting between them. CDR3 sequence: CASSPDKLAKNIQYF. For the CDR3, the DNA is TGCGCCAGCAGCCCGGACAAGCTAGCCAAAAACATTCAGTACTTC.

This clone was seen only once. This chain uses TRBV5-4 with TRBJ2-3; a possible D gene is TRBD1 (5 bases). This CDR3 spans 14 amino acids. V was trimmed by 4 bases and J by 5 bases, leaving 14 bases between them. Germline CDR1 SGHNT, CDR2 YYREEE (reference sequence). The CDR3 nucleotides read TGTGCCAGCAGCCCCGGGTGGGGCGGAGATACGCAGTATTTT. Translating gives CASSPGWGGDTQYF.

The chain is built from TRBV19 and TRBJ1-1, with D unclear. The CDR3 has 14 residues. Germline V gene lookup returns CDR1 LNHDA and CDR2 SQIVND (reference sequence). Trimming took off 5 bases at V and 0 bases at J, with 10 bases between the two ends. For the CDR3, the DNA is TGTGCCAGTAGTCTACAGAAAATGAACACTGAAGCTTTCTTT. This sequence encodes CASSLQKMNTEAFF.

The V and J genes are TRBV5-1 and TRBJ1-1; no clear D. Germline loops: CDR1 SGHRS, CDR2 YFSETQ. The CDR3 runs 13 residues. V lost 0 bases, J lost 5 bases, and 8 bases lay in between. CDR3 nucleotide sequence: TGCGCCAGCAGCTTGGCTTCGGAGACTGAAGCTTTCTTT. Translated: CASSLASETEAFF.

The CDR3 region has the DNA TGTGCCAGCAGTTACCCTTCCCCCGGGGGACACAATGAGCAGTTCTTC. It specifies CASSYPSPGGHNEQFF. The chain joins TRBV6-5 to TRBJ2-1; D perhaps matches TRBD2 (6 bases). Trimming stripped 2 bases from V and 5 bases from J, with 16 bases between. The CDR3 runs to 16 residues. Germline V gives CDR1 MNHEY, CDR2 SVGAGI.

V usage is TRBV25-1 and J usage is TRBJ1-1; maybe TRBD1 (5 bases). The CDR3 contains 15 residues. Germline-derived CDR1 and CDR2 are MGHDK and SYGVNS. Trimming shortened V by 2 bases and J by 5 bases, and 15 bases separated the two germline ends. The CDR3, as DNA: TGTGCCAGCAGTGAAACGGTTTGGGGGAAGACTGAAGCTTTCTTT. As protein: CASSETVWGKTEAFF.

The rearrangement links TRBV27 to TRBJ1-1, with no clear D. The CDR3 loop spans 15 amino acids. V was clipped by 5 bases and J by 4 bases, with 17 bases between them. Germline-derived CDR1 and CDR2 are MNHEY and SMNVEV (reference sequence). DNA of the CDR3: TGTGCCAGCAGTCCCTTGACGCCAGTTGGCACTGAAGCTTTCTTT. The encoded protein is CASSPLTPVGTEAFF.

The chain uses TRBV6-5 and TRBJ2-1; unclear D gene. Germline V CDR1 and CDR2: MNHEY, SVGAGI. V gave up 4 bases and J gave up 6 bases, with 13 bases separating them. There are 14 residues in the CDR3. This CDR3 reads CASSFGLEGNEQFF. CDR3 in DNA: TGTGCCAGCAGTTTCGGGTTAGAAGGCAATGAGCAGTTCTTC.

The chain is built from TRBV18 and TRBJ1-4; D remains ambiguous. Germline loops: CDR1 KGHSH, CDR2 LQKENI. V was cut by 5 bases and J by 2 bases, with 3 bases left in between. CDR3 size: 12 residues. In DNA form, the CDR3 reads TGTGCCAGCTCAGATACTAATGAAAAACTGTTTTTT. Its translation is CASSDTNEKLFF.

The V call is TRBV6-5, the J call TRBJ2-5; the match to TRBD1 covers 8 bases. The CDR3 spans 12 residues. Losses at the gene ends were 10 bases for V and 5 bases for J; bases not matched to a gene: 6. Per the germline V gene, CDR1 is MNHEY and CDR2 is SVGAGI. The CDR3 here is CATARGRETQYF. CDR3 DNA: TGTGCCACCGCCAGGGGGCGGGAGACCCAGTACTTC.

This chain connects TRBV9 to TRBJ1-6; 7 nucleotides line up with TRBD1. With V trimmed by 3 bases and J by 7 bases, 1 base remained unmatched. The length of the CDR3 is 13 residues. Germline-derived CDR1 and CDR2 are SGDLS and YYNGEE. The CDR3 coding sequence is TGTGCCAGCAGCGCGACAGGGAATTCACCCCTCCACTTT. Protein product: CASSATGNSPLHF.

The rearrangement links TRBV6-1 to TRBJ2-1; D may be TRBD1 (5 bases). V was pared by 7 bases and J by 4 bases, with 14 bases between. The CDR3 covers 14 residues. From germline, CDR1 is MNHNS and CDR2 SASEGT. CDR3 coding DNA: TGTGCCAGCAAGCTTCAAGGGGCTTACAATGAGCAGTTCTTC. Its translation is CASKLQGAYNEQFF.

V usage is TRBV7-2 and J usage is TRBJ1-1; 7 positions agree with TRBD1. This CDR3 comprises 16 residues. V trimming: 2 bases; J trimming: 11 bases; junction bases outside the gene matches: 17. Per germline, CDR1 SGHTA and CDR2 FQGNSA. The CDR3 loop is CASSLSGLTGNLGAFF. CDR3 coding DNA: TGTGCCAGCAGCTTAAGTGGACTGACAGGGAATCTCGGGGCTTTCTTT. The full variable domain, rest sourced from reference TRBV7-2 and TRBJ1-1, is GAGVSQSPSNKVTEKGKDVELRCDPISGHTALYWYRQSLGQGLEFLIYFQGNSAPDKSGLPSDRFSAERTGGSVSTLTIQRTQQEDSAVYLCASSLSGLTGNLGAFFGQGTRLTVV.

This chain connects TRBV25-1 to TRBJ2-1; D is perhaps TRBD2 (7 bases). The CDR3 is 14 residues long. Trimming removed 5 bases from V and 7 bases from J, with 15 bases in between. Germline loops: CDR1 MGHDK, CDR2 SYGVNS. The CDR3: CASSWGGTGNEQFF. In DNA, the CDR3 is TGTGCCAGCAGTTGGGGGGGCACGGGGAATGAGCAGTTCTTC.

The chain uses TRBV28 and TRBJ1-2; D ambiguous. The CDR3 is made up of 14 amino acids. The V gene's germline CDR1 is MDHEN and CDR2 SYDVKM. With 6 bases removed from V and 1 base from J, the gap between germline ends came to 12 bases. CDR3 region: CASRPGIFNYGYTF. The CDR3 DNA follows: TGTGCCAGCAGGCCGGGAATTTTTAACTATGGCTACACCTTC.

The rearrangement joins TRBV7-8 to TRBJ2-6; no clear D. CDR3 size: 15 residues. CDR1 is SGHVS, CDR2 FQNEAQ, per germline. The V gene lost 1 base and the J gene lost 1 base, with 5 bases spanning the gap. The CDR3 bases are TGTGCCAGCAGCTTAGGAGCATCTGGGGCCAACGTCCTGACTTTC. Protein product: CASSLGASGANVLTF.

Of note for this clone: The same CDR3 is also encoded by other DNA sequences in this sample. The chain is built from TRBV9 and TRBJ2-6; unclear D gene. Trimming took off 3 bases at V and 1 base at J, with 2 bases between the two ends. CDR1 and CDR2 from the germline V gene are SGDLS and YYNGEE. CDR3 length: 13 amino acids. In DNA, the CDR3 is TGTGCCAGCAGCGCTTCTGGGGCCAACGTCCTGACTTTC. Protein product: CASSASGANVLTF.

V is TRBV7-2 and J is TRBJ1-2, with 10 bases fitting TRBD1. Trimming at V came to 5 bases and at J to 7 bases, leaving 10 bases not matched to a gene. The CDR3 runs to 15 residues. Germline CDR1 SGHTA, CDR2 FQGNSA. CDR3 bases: TGTGCCAGCAGCCTAGTGGGACAGGGGTTCTCTGGCTACACCTTC. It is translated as CASSLVGQGFSGYTF.

CDR3 nucleotides: TGTGCCAGCAGCATCGGACAGGGGGATAGCACAGATACGCAGTATTTT. It codes for CASSIGQGDSTDTQYF. The chain uses TRBV21-1 and TRBJ2-3; the table's D call of TRBD1 was not tested on the DNA. TRBV21-1 is recorded as a pseudogene. The CDR3 totals 16 residues.

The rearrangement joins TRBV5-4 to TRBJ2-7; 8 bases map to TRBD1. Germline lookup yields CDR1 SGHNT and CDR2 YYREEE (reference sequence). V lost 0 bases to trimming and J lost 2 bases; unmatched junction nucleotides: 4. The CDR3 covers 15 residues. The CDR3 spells CASSLGQGTAYEQYF. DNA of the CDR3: TGTGCCAGCAGCTTGGGACAGGGGACCGCCTACGAGCAGTACTTC.